The 14 T cell receptor beta chains below were found in one sample sequenced in a study of shared clonotypes between healthy human individuals. Repertoires were generated with immunoSEQ multiplex PCR, while TCRdb's copy carries only in-frame clones and drops some. In the table there are more than 600,000 clones, approximately 90% of which are singletons. CD45RO-negative, CCR7-selected cells formed the naive CD8 fraction, which excluded terminally differentiated effector memory CD45RA+ cells. The material sequenced was naive CD8+ T cells sorted from blood. The source of these receptors is a man between 25 and 39 years old in good health.

The chain employs TRBV9 and TRBJ1-3; D call uncertain. Deletions cut 3 bases from V and 7 bases from J, with 14 bases between. The CDR3 loop spans 14 amino acids. Germline V gene data show CDR1 as SGDLS and CDR2 as YYNGEE. Here the CDR3 reads CASSGAPPANTIYF. The DNA of the CDR3 is TGTGCCAGCAGCGGGGCCCCACCAGCGAACACCATATATTTT. Together with reference TRBV9 and TRBJ1-3, the CDR3 gives the full variable domain: DSGVTQTPKHLITATGQRVTLRCSPRSGDLSVYWYQQSLDQGLQFLIQYYNGEERAKGNILERFSAQQFPDLHSELNLSSLELGDSALYFCASSGAPPANTIYFGEGSWLTVV.

The chain uses TRBV9 and TRBJ2-1; TRBD2 matches at 7 bases. This CDR3 spans 16 amino acids. Per germline, CDR1 SGDLS and CDR2 YYNGEE. V gave up 0 bases and J gave up 5 bases; unmatched junction bases: 8. Here the CDR3 reads CASSVERLAFNNEQFF. DNA for the CDR3: TGTGCCAGCAGCGTAGAAAGACTAGCCTTTAACAATGAGCAGTTCTTC.

The rearrangement joins TRBV7-9 to TRBJ1-1; tentatively, D is TRBD1 (6 bases). V dropped 9 bases and J dropped 1 base, with 12 bases sitting between them. The V gene's germline CDR1 is SEHNR and CDR2 FQNEAQ (reference sequence). The CDR3 consists of 13 residues. The CDR3: CASKTGANTEAFF. The CDR3, as DNA: TGTGCCAGTAAAACGGGGGCGAACACTGAAGCTTTCTTT.

The chain couples TRBV5-4 to TRBJ2-7; 13 bases align to TRBD2. The length of the CDR3 is 14 residues. CDR1 SGHNT and CDR2 YYREEE come from the germline V gene (reference sequence). Losses at the gene ends were 4 bases for V and 7 bases for J; bases not matched to a gene: 5. The chain's CDR3 is CASSRGLAGEEQYF. CDR3 in DNA: TGTGCCAGCAGCCGAGGACTAGCGGGAGAAGAGCAGTACTTC.

The genes are TRBV15 and TRBJ1-2; D is unresolved. Germline lookup yields CDR1 LNHNV and CDR2 YYDKDF (reference sequence). The CDR3 loop spans 13 amino acids. Trimming pared 5 bases from V and 8 bases from J, leaving 15 bases between. CDR3 residues: CATSPKPAIGYTF. The CDR3, as DNA: TGTGCCACCAGCCCTAAACCCGCCATCGGCTACACCTTC.

V and J are TRBV7-2 and TRBJ2-2; D gene uncertain. V shed 1 base and J shed 7 bases, with 19 bases lying between them. This CDR3 spans 17 amino acids. Looked up from germline, CDR1 is SGHTA and CDR2 is FQGNSA. The CDR3: CASSLDPNGVTSGELFF. Here the CDR3 DNA reads TGTGCCAGCAGCTTAGATCCCAATGGGGTGACCAGCGGGGAGCTGTTTTTT.

The V gene is TRBV9, the J gene TRBJ2-7; D is perhaps TRBD2 (6 bases). Germline values: CDR1 SGDLS, CDR2 YYNGEE. Trimming left V 1 base short and J 3 bases short, with 17 bases between. This CDR3 comprises 16 residues. The CDR3 DNA is TGTGCCAGCAGCGTATACGCGTCTAGCGAAAACTACGAGCAGTACTTC. Amino acids: CASSVYASSENYEQYF.

The rearrangement links TRBV7-8 to TRBJ2-3, with a possible D match to TRBD2 (6 bases). CDR1 is SGHVS and CDR2 is FQNEAQ in the germline V gene. The CDR3 has 16 amino acids. Trimming left V 1 base short and J 0 bases short, with 11 bases between. CDR3 sequence: CASSLDISGSTDTQYF. CDR3 in DNA: TGTGCCAGCAGCTTAGACATAAGCGGGAGCACAGATACGCAGTATTTT.

This chain joins TRBV6-1 and TRBJ2-2; 9 nucleotides agree with TRBD2. The ends lost 3 bases at V and 6 bases at J; junction bases unmatched: 5. This CDR3 has 15 amino acids. CDR1 MNHNS and CDR2 SASEGT come from the germline V gene. CDR3: CASSDRGLAAGELFF. For the CDR3, the DNA is TGTGCCAGCAGTGACCGGGGACTAGCCGCCGGGGAGCTGTTTTTT.

The genes are TRBV9 and TRBJ2-7; unclear D gene. Per germline, CDR1 SGDLS and CDR2 YYNGEE. The V and J ends lost 4 bases and 2 bases respectively, with 16 bases between them. The length of the CDR3 is 15 residues. CDR3 region: CASSTDARAPYEQYF. The CDR3 nucleotides read TGTGCCAGCAGCACGGACGCCCGGGCCCCCTACGAGCAGTACTTC.

CDR3 in amino acids: CASTMVAYEQYF. DNA for the CDR3: TGTGCCAGCACGATGGTGGCCTACGAGCAGTACTTC. The V and J genes are TRBV6-5 and TRBJ2-7; D gene unclear. Germline CDR1 and CDR2: MNHEY and SVGAGI. This CDR3 is built from 12 residues. The ends were cut back, 7 bases at V and 2 bases at J, with 9 bases in the middle.

Remarks on this clone: Other DNA sequences in this specimen translate into the identical CDR3. The chain is built from TRBV5-6 and TRBJ2-7, with TRBD2 as a possible D gene (6 bases). The germline gives CDR1 SGHDT, CDR2 YYEEEE. V was shortened by 0 bases and J by 5 bases, with 12 bases between the two germline ends. This CDR3 has 14 amino acids. CDR3 residues: CASSLGQGLDEQYF. The CDR3 DNA is TGTGCCAGCAGCTTGGGGCAGGGACTGGACGAGCAGTACTTC. The variable domain in full, completed from reference TRBV5-6 and TRBJ2-7, reads DAGVTQSPTHLIKTRGQQVTLRCSPKSGHDTVSWYQQALGQGPQFIFQYYEEEERQRGNFPDRFSGHQFPNYSSELNVNALLLGDSALYLCASSLGQGLDEQYFGPGTRLTVT.

The gene calls are TRBV7-6 and TRBJ2-1; TRBD2 matches 9 bases. Germline values: CDR1 SGHVS, CDR2 FNYEAQ. Trimming at V came to 5 bases and at J to 8 bases, leaving 10 bases not matched to a gene. The CDR3 length is 15 residues. CDR3 sequence: CASSQAGTSFYEQFF. The CDR3 nucleotides read TGTGCCAGCAGCCAAGCCGGGACTAGCTTCTATGAGCAGTTCTTC.

The gene calls are TRBV2 and TRBJ1-1; 8 bases line up with TRBD1. The CDR3 length is 14 residues. Looked up from germline, CDR1 is SNHLY and CDR2 is FYNNEI. V lost 6 bases to trimming and J lost 4 bases; unmatched junction nucleotides: 7. CDR3 sequence: CASRLTGDRTEAFF. For the CDR3, the DNA is TGTGCCAGCAGACTGACAGGGGATCGCACTGAAGCTTTCTTT.